Following are 32 T cell receptor beta chains from one sample sequenced in a study of blood T cell repertoires in COVID-19. Libraries were prepared by immunoSEQ multiplex PCR; TCRdb keeps only in-frame clonotypes and omits some of them. The table records about 180,000 clones, approximately 87% of them present only once. The sequenced sample was peripheral blood. The receptor set was obtained from a man between 65 and 85 years old with active or convalescent COVID-19.

This chain uses TRBV15 with TRBJ1-2; D may be TRBD1 (6 bases). The CDR3 loop spans 13 amino acids. Germline V lookup: CDR1 LNHNV, CDR2 YYDKDF (reference sequence). Trimming cost V 5 bases and J 8 bases, with 15 bases left between them. This chain's CDR3 is CATSPRSGAGYTF. CDR3 nucleotide sequence: TGTGCCACCAGCCCCCGATCAGGGGCGGGCTACACCTTC.

The chain joins TRBV14 to TRBJ2-2; 8 bases are shared with TRBD1. Germline V gives CDR1 SGHDN, CDR2 FVKESK. V lost 4 bases, J lost 2 bases, and 6 bases stayed unmatched. There are 16 residues in the CDR3. The CDR3 DNA sequence: TGTGCCAGCAGCCCCACGGACAGGGTAAACACCGGGGAGCTGTTTTTT. It codes for CASSPTDRVNTGELFF.

The CDR3 region has the DNA TGTGCCAGCAGCTTACGGGGGTTTGGCACAGATACGCAGTATTTT. Its protein is CASSLRGFGTDTQYF. The V call is TRBV7-9, the J call TRBJ2-3; a weak D match, TRBD2 (6 bases). The CDR3 sequence is 15 residues long. Germline CDR1 SEHNR, CDR2 FQNEAQ (reference sequence). Trimming removed 2 bases at V and 1 base at J, with 10 bases between.

The chain joins TRBV10-3 to TRBJ2-7, with 7 bases aligning to TRBD1. The J segment lost 5 bases and the V segment lost 5 bases, leaving 6 bases of the junction unmatched. The germline V gene has CDR1 ENHRY and CDR2 SYGVKD. The CDR3 consists of 13 residues. This CDR3 reads CAISPRDSHEQYF. CDR3 coding DNA: TGTGCCATCAGTCCCCGGGACAGCCACGAGCAGTACTTC.

The chain joins TRBV9 to TRBJ2-3; 8 bases are a match to TRBD2. Trimming took 0 bases from V and 5 from J; bases not matched to a gene: 5. This CDR3 has 15 residues. Germline V lookup: CDR1 SGDLS, CDR2 YYNGEE. CDR3 DNA: TGTGCCAGCAGCGTAGCGGGGGGGCTAAGAGATACGCAGTATTTT. Translating gives CASSVAGGLRDTQYF.

This chain uses TRBV2 with TRBJ2-5; D is perhaps TRBD1 (6 bases). The V and J ends lost 4 bases and 4 bases respectively, with 7 bases between them. The CDR3 extends over 12 amino acids. CDR1 is SNHLY, CDR2 FYNNEI, per germline. The CDR3: CASSADRETQYF. The CDR3 bases are TGTGCCAGCAGTGCGGACAGAGAGACCCAGTACTTC.

This clone has a single count. The V call is TRBV9, the J call TRBJ2-2, with a weak D call TRBD1 (5 bases). Trimming shortened V by 5 bases and J by 0 bases, and 8 bases separated the two germline ends. The germline CDR1 and CDR2 sequences are SGDLS and YYNGEE. CDR3 length: 14 amino acids. The CDR3 region is CASRGHANTGELFF. Written as DNA, the CDR3 is TGTGCCAGCAGAGGACACGCGAACACCGGGGAGCTGTTTTTT.

This chain uses TRBV11-3 with TRBJ2-1; 9 nucleotides match TRBD1. Losses at the gene ends were 3 bases for V and 0 bases for J; bases not matched to a gene: 6. The CDR3 is made up of 17 amino acids. Per the germline V gene, CDR1 is SGHNT and CDR2 is YENEEA. The chain's CDR3 is CASSFGQGKTSYNEQFF. The CDR3 DNA sequence: TGTGCCAGCAGCTTTGGACAGGGGAAGACCTCCTACAATGAGCAGTTCTTC.

The genes are TRBV18 and TRBJ1-2, with a tentative D call TRBD1 (6 bases). Germline loops: CDR1 KGHSH, CDR2 LQKENI. The CDR3 has 15 residues. Trimming removed 3 bases at V and 4 bases at J, with 15 bases between. In nucleotides, the CDR3 is TGTGCCAGCTCACCCCTCCGGGCGGACAGCTATGGCTACACCTTC. It translates to CASSPLRADSYGYTF.

The chain employs TRBV7-8 and TRBJ1-5, with D possibly being TRBD1 (6 bases). Germline V gene sequence: CDR1 SGHVS, CDR2 FQNEAQ. The germline V and J ends were trimmed by 5 bases and 5 bases, with 16 bases remaining between them. The CDR3 extends over 15 amino acids. The CDR3, as DNA: TGTGCCAGCAGCGGACAGTTTCGTAGGGATCAGCCCCAGCATTTT. This codes for CASSGQFRRDQPQHF.

The gene calls are TRBV5-4 and TRBJ2-2, with a weak D call TRBD2 (5 bases). This CDR3 is 17 amino acids long. Germline V CDR1 and CDR2: SGHNT, YYREEE (reference sequence). The ends were cut back, 3 bases at V and 1 base at J, with 16 bases in the middle. The CDR3 coding sequence is TGTGCCAGCAGCTCCCCCATTATTGCGGGGAACACCGGGGAGCTGTTTTTT. Protein: CASSSPIIAGNTGELFF.

The V call is TRBV28, the J call TRBJ1-2; D is unclear. The CDR3 length is 14 residues. V lost 6 bases and J lost 7, with 18 bases in between. Per the germline V gene, CDR1 is MDHEN and CDR2 is SYDVKM. The CDR3 DNA reads TGTGCCAGCAGACCTGGGCACCTAGCAAGTGGCTACACCTTC. Protein product: CASRPGHLASGYTF.

V gene TRBV11-2 combines with J gene TRBJ1-3, with TRBD1 matching over 9 bases. The V segment lost 3 bases and the J segment 3 bases; nucleotides outside the gene matches: 12. CDR1 SGHAT and CDR2 FQNNGV come from the germline V gene. The CDR3 totals 18 residues. The CDR3 bases are TGTGCCAGCAGCTTTCGGACAGGGGACCCATCGGGTGGAAACACCATATATTTT. Translated: CASSFRTGDPSGGNTIYF.

Here the CDR3 reads CASSIVHRGVNQPQHF. Here the CDR3 DNA reads TGTGCCAGTAGTATAGTCCACAGGGGGGTAAATCAGCCCCAGCATTTT. The chain combines TRBV19 with TRBJ1-5; 8 positions match TRBD1. The CDR3 is made up of 16 amino acids. Germline CDR1 and CDR2: LNHDA and SQIVND (reference sequence). The junction had 6 bases not matched to a gene; V was cut back by 1 base and J by 4 bases.

V gene TRBV28 combines with J gene TRBJ1-1, with TRBD1 as a possible D gene (5 bases). Per germline, CDR1 MDHEN and CDR2 SYDVKM. This CDR3 region has 13 residues. The V end lost 6 bases, the J end lost 10 bases, and 18 bases lay between the germline ends. The CDR3 nucleotides read TGTGCCAGCAGCCAACGTTTGGGGCTTGGAGCTTTCTTT. Translating it yields CASSQRLGLGAFF.

The chain links TRBV1 to TRBJ2-7; the table names TRBD2, a call not compared with the DNA. TRBV1 is given as a pseudogene. This CDR3 contains 13 residues. The CDR3 region has the DNA TGCACCAGCAGACGGAACGGGTTCTACGAGCAGTACTTC. Its translation: CTSRRNGFYEQYF.

This chain links TRBV5-5 with TRBJ1-4, with a possible D match to TRBD1 (5 bases). Germline V gene data show CDR1 as SGHKS and CDR2 as YYEKEE (reference sequence). The CDR3 spans 12 residues. Trimming removed 2 bases from V and 7 bases from J, with 6 bases in between. The CDR3 region has the DNA TGTGCCAGCAGCTTCCAGGGTGAAAAACTGTTTTTT. It yields the protein CASSFQGEKLFF.

The chain has TRBV4-1 and TRBJ2-5, with 10 bases matching TRBD1. V was pared by 5 bases and J by 3 bases, with 3 bases of the junction left unmatched. This CDR3 spans 14 amino acids. Germline-derived CDR1 and CDR2 are MGHRA and YSYEKL. The CDR3 loop is CASSEGTGEETQYF. CDR3 sequence (DNA): TGCGCCAGCAGCGAAGGGACAGGGGAAGAGACCCAGTACTTC.

The CDR3 coding sequence is TGTGCCAGCAGCTCGACGCGGGGGTCAAGTCGGAAGTATTTT. This translates into CASSSTRGSSRKYF. The V and J genes are TRBV7-2 and TRBJ2-3, with TRBD2 identical over 7 bases. The germline gives CDR1 SGHTA, CDR2 FQGNSA. V trimming: 4 bases; J trimming: 13 bases; junction bases outside the gene matches: 14. This CDR3 region has 14 residues.

V and J are TRBV11-2 and TRBJ2-7, with 8 bases matching TRBD1. Germline CDR1 SGHAT, CDR2 FQNNGV. This CDR3 contains 14 residues. Losses at the gene ends were 4 bases for V and 0 bases for J; bases not matched to a gene: 2. CDR3 loop: CASSSDRDSYEQYF. The CDR3 nucleotides read TGTGCCAGCAGCTCGGACAGGGACTCCTACGAGCAGTACTTC.

The chain couples TRBV11-3 to TRBJ2-2, with D possibly TRBD1 on 7 matching bases. V was cut by 3 bases and J by 3 bases, with 11 bases left in between. In germline, CDR1 is SGHNT, CDR2 YENEEA. This CDR3 has 15 amino acids. CDR3 residues: CASSFGGQYTGELFF. CDR3 nucleotide sequence: TGTGCCAGCAGCTTCGGGGGACAGTACACCGGGGAGCTGTTTTTT.

The V and J genes are TRBV20-1 and TRBJ1-5; D may be TRBD1 (6 bases). Germline V CDR1 and CDR2: DFQATT, SNEGSKA (reference sequence). There are 15 residues in the CDR3. Trimming stripped 3 bases from V and 4 bases from J, with 16 bases between. The CDR3 protein is CSASSGDVTNQPQHF. For the CDR3, the DNA is TGCAGTGCTAGTTCAGGGGACGTCACTAATCAGCCCCAGCATTTT.

This clone appeared once. The gene calls are TRBV19 and TRBJ2-5; D not certain. Germline V gene sequence: CDR1 LNHDA, CDR2 SQIVND (reference sequence). V was trimmed by 6 bases and J by 2 bases, leaving 10 bases between them. CDR3 length equals 13 residues. The CDR3 nucleotides are TGTGCCAGTAGCACCCCCAGGCAAGAGACCCAGTACTTC. Protein sequence: CASSTPRQETQYF.

There are a few counts of this clone. The genes are TRBV29-1 and TRBJ2-3; 11 bases align to TRBD2. In germline, CDR1 is SQVTM, CDR2 ANQGSEA. V was clipped by 6 bases and J by 2 bases; unmatched bases: 13. The CDR3 spans 17 residues. CDR3 sequence reads: CSVEFRTSGLPTDTQYF. The CDR3 DNA is TGCAGCGTCGAATTTAGGACTAGCGGGCTTCCCACAGATACGCAGTATTTT.

The chain links TRBV27 to TRBJ1-4; D remains unclear. V shed 6 bases and J shed 5 bases, with 16 bases lying between them. The CDR3 sequence is 15 residues long. Germline assignment: CDR1 MNHEY and CDR2 SMNVEV (reference sequence). This CDR3 reads CASSLRLRPNEKLFF. CDR3 in DNA: TGTGCCAGCAGCCTCAGACTCAGACCAAATGAAAAACTGTTTTTT. Drawing the rest from reference TRBV27 and TRBJ1-4, the complete variable domain is EAQVTQNPRYLITVTGKKLTVTCSQNMNHEYMSWYRQDPGLGLRQIYYSMNVEVTDKGDVPEGYKVSRKEKRNFPLILESPSPNQTSLYFCASSLRLRPNEKLFFGSGTQLSVL.

The chain carries TRBV4-1 and TRBJ2-7, with D perhaps TRBD1 (6 bases). CDR3 length: 15 residues. Per germline, CDR1 MGHRA and CDR2 YSYEKL. Trimming took off 1 base at V and 0 bases at J, with 10 bases between the two ends. The DNA for the CDR3 is TGCGCCAGCAGCCAAGGGGACACGAGCTCCTACGAGCAGTACTTC. Translated: CASSQGDTSSYEQYF.

This rearrangement joins TRBV7-2 to TRBJ2-7, with TRBD2 identical over 13 bases. Germline CDR1 reads SGHTA; CDR2 reads FQGNSA. The CDR3 loop spans 16 amino acids. J gave up 3 bases and V 5 bases, and 7 bases lay outside the gene matches. CDR3 nucleotides: TGTGCCAGCAGCCTTAGTCGGACTAGCGGGAGCTACGAGCAGTACTTC. Its protein product is CASSLSRTSGSYEQYF.

The chain employs TRBV7-9 and TRBJ2-7, with a weak D call TRBD2 (6 bases). Trimming removed 2 bases at V and 0 bases at J, with 8 bases between. CDR3 length equals 14 residues. From germline, CDR1 is SEHNR and CDR2 FQNEAQ (reference sequence). Here the CDR3 DNA reads TGTGCCAGCAGCTTACGGACTATCTCCTACGAGCAGTACTTC. It specifies CASSLRTISYEQYF.

The chain is built from TRBV6-5 and TRBJ2-7; a weak D match, TRBD2 (6 bases). From germline, CDR1 is MNHEY and CDR2 SVGAGI. V lost 6 bases and J 3 bases, leaving 18 bases between the germline ends. This CDR3 has 15 residues. The CDR3 reads CASSQPGLTGYEQYF. The DNA for the CDR3 is TGTGCCAGCAGCCAACCGGGACTCACGGGCTACGAGCAGTACTTC.

The chain employs TRBV7-9 and TRBJ2-7; the match to TRBD2 covers 8 bases. The CDR3 sequence is 14 residues long. Germline CDR1 reads SEHNR; CDR2 reads FQNEAQ (reference sequence). V lost 6 bases and J lost 5; bases outside the gene matches: 9. The CDR3 DNA reads as TGTGCCAGCAGTGACGGCAGCGGGAGTGACGAGCAGTACTTC. It is translated as CASSDGSGSDEQYF.

V gene TRBV28 combines with J gene TRBJ1-6; D remains ambiguous. In germline, CDR1 is MDHEN, CDR2 SYDVKM. CDR3 length: 13 amino acids. The V end was cut by 6 bases, the J end by 8 bases, with 11 bases between. The CDR3 bases are TGTGCCAGCAGCCCCCCGGGAGATTCACCCCTCCACTTT. Translating gives CASSPPGDSPLHF.

Here the CDR3 reads CASSSQAPYEQYF. The DNA for the CDR3 is TGTGCCAGCAGTTCACAGGCCCCCTACGAGCAGTACTTC. The genes are TRBV12-3 or TRBV12-4 and TRBJ2-7, with D possibly matching TRBD1 (5 bases). The CDR3 sequence is 13 residues long. V was clipped by 4 bases and J by 2 bases, with 9 bases between them.